Below, 23 T cell receptor beta chains from the same sample are listed, as sequenced in a study of CD8 T cells in ankylosing spondylitis. One entry per CDR3 protein, called by TCRdb with MiXCR from the 5' RACE reads. The table shows approximately 400,000 distinct CDR3 sequences, with about 15% occurring only once. For these receptors, no antigen is known. Study conclusions and caveats: Blood from ankylosing spondylitis patients appeared to carry a characteristic roughly 8-variant TCR beta motif.

Sequencing was done on a sample of blood, either unsorted or a sorted T cell fraction (not recorded which). Receptors originate from a male donor with ankylosing spondylitis.

The genes are TRBV24-1 and TRBJ2-2; D call uncertain. CDR1 is KGHDR, CDR2 SFDVKD, per germline. The CDR3 contains 16 residues. The V end lost 5 bases, the J end lost 1 base, and 13 bases lay between the germline ends. CDR3 sequence reads: CATSATGSLNTGELFF. The CDR3 DNA reads TGTGCCACCAGTGCCACCGGCAGCTTGAACACCGGGGAGCTGTTTTTT.

This clonotype showed up just a few times. The chain employs TRBV15 and TRBJ1-4; no definite D call. The CDR3 sequence is 16 residues long. V lost 1 base to trimming and J lost 0 bases, with 9 bases between them. Per the germline V gene, CDR1 is LNHNV and CDR2 is YYDKDF (reference sequence). The CDR3 region has the DNA TGTGCCACCAGCAGAGCCCCGAGGGCAACTAATGAAAAACTGTTTTTT. This codes for CATSRAPRATNEKLFF.

This clonotype has just one count. The rearrangement joins TRBV27 to TRBJ2-5; D not certain. CDR1 is MNHEY, CDR2 SMNVEV, per germline (reference sequence). The CDR3 is 13 amino acids. V was pared by 3 bases and J by 5 bases, with 10 bases between. CDR3 region: CASSLVGRETQYF. The CDR3 nucleotides are TGTGCCAGCAGTTTGGTCGGGCGTGAGACCCAGTACTTC.

There are a few counts of this clonotype. This chain links TRBV29-1 with TRBJ1-5, with D uncertain. V was shortened by 5 bases and J by 5 bases, with 10 bases between the two germline ends. The CDR3 has 12 residues. Germline V gene data show CDR1 as SQVTM and CDR2 as ANQGSEA. This chain's CDR3 is CSVMSADQPQHF. In nucleotides, the CDR3 is TGCAGCGTTATGTCTGCAGATCAGCCCCAGCATTTT.

This clonotype showed up just a few times. At one end, the junction sequence differs from germline, possibly due to a read error. The chain has TRBV7-9 and TRBJ2-1; 8 bases agree with TRBD2. This CDR3 has 13 residues. CDR1 SEHNR and CDR2 FQNEAQ come from the germline V gene (reference sequence). CDR3 DNA: TGTGCCAACAGCTTGGTAGCGGGGAATGAGCAGTTCTTC. Translated: CANSLVAGNEQFF.

The rearrangement joins TRBV3-1 to TRBJ2-5; D may match TRBD1 or TRBD2 (6 bases each). Germline CDR1 reads LGHDT; CDR2 reads YNNKEL (reference sequence). V was shortened by 1 base and J by 5 bases, with 14 bases between the two germline ends. The CDR3 is 15 residues long. DNA for the CDR3: TGTGCCAGCAGCCAAGCCGGGGGCACCGGGGAGACCCAGTACTTC. Amino acid sequence: CASSQAGGTGETQYF.

This clonotype was counted a few times. The V gene is TRBV4-1, the J gene TRBJ1-6; D uncertain. V lost 0 bases, J lost 7 bases, and 10 bases lay in between. CDR1 is MGHRA, CDR2 YSYEKL, per germline. The CDR3 is 15 residues long. The CDR3 loop is CASSQDLRLNSPLHF. CDR3 bases: TGCGCCAGCAGCCAAGATCTAAGGTTGAATTCACCCCTCCACTTT.

The genes are TRBV20-1 and TRBJ1-2; D is uncertain. The V end was cut by 5 bases, the J end by 5 bases, with 12 bases between. The CDR3 totals 12 residues. Germline loops: CDR1 DFQATT, CDR2 SNEGSKA (reference sequence). CDR3 region: CSAFVTPYGYTF. CDR3 bases: TGCAGTGCTTTCGTTACTCCTTATGGCTACACCTTC.

This chain connects TRBV20-1 to TRBJ1-1; 9 nucleotides align to TRBD1. J gave up 0 bases and V 1 base, and 3 bases lay outside the gene matches. This CDR3 is built from 15 residues. Germline-derived CDR1 and CDR2 are DFQATT and SNEGSKA (reference sequence). Here the CDR3 DNA reads TGCAGTGCTAGAGTCCGACAGGGGGTGAACACTGAAGCTTTCTTT. This gives the protein CSARVRQGVNTEAFF.

The chain is built from TRBV20-1 and TRBJ1-2, with TRBD1 as a possible D gene (5 bases). The germline V and J ends were trimmed by 6 bases and 7 bases, with 12 bases remaining between them. The CDR3 has 11 amino acids. In germline, CDR1 is DFQATT, CDR2 SNEGSKA (reference sequence). DNA for the CDR3: TGCAGTGCCACTGGGACTATTGGCTACACCTTC. It yields the protein CSATGTIGYTF.

Only a few counts were recorded for this clonotype. The CDR3 region is CASSPTEMNTEAFF. The CDR3 DNA is TGTGCCAGCAGTCCGACAGAGATGAACACTGAAGCTTTCTTT. The chain carries TRBV12-3 or TRBV12-4 and TRBJ1-1; tentative D call: TRBD1 (5 bases). The CDR3 runs 14 residues. Trimming left V 5 bases short and J 0 bases short, with 10 bases between.

V usage is TRBV9 and J usage is TRBJ2-1; D is possibly TRBD1 (6 bases). CDR1 SGDLS and CDR2 YYNGEE come from the germline V gene. CDR3 length: 15 amino acids. The V end lost 3 bases, the J end lost 4 bases, and 14 bases lay between the germline ends. CDR3 coding DNA: TGTGCCAGCAGCGCCGGAACCGGGACATACAATGAGCAGTTCTTC. As protein: CASSAGTGTYNEQFF. The full variable domain, its missing parts supplied by reference TRBV9 and TRBJ2-1, is DSGVTQTPKHLITATGQRVTLRCSPRSGDLSVYWYQQSLDQGLQFLIQYYNGEERAKGNILERFSAQQFPDLHSELNLSSLELGDSALYFCASSAGTGTYNEQFFGPGTRLTVL.

The chain uses TRBV6-1 and TRBJ1-5; D is undetermined. The V and J ends lost 2 bases and 4 bases respectively, with 6 bases between them. The CDR3 extends over 13 amino acids. Looked up from germline, CDR1 is MNHNS and CDR2 is SASEGT. The CDR3 here is CASSERENQPQHF. The CDR3 coding sequence is TGTGCCAGCAGTGAACGGGAAAATCAGCCCCAGCATTTT.

The chain combines TRBV4-2 with TRBJ1-2; no clear D gene. This CDR3 has 14 amino acids. Per germline, CDR1 LGHNA and CDR2 YNFKEQ. Trimming pared 3 bases from V and 1 base from J, leaving 9 bases between. The CDR3 sequence is CASSQSRDNYGYTF. DNA for the CDR3: TGTGCCAGCAGCCAGTCACGGGATAACTATGGCTACACCTTC.

This clonotype showed up just a few times. This sequence joins TRBV7-2 and TRBJ1-2, with D perhaps TRBD1 (5 bases). This CDR3 region has 16 residues. The V gene lost 4 bases and the J gene lost 4 bases, with 19 bases spanning the gap. Germline assignment: CDR1 SGHTA and CDR2 FQGNSA. The CDR3 nucleotides read TGTGCCAGCAGCTCTTCCAGGGCGCGGGGCGGCTATGGCTACACCTTC. Protein product: CASSSSRARGGYGYTF.

This clonotype was seen a few times. V usage is TRBV2 and J usage is TRBJ1-5; D gene unclear. The CDR3 is made up of 13 amino acids. Germline V gives CDR1 SNHLY, CDR2 FYNNEI. V dropped 6 bases and J dropped 3 bases, with 9 bases sitting between them. The CDR3 DNA follows: TGTGCCAGCAGGAGCCCAGACAATCAGCCCCAGCATTTT. The encoded protein is CASRSPDNQPQHF.

This clonotype was recorded a few times. The rearrangement joins TRBV5-1 to TRBJ1-1; D not certain. Germline CDR1 and CDR2: SGHRS and YFSETQ. The CDR3 covers 13 residues. V lost 4 bases, J lost 0 bases, and 7 bases lay in between. The CDR3, as DNA: TGCGCCAGCAGCACAAAGATGAACACTGAAGCTTTCTTT. Residues: CASSTKMNTEAFF.

The sample holds a few counts of this clonotype. CDR3 nucleotides: TGTGCCAGCACCACGGGAGGGGTCCCCTATCAGCCCCAGCATTTT. Its protein is CASTTGGVPYQPQHF. The rearrangement links TRBV6-1 to TRBJ1-5; maybe TRBD1 (5 bases). V lost 7 bases, J lost 5 bases, and 18 bases lay in between. The germline gives CDR1 MNHNS, CDR2 SASEGT. The CDR3 spans 15 residues.

This clonotype has just a few counts. The chain carries TRBV6-2 or TRBV6-3 and TRBJ1-5; D unresolved. CDR1 and CDR2 from the germline V gene are MNHEY and SVGEGT. The CDR3 has 12 residues. V gave up 2 bases and J gave up 6 bases, with 5 bases separating them. In DNA form, the CDR3 reads TGTGCCAGCAGTTACGCACCTCAGCCCCAGCATTTT. Encoded protein: CASSYAPQPQHF.

This clonotype has at least ten counts. V and J are TRBV5-1 and TRBJ1-1; maybe TRBD1 (6 bases). This CDR3 is built from 13 residues. V lost 8 bases and J lost 1, with 12 bases in between. Germline V lookup: CDR1 SGHRS, CDR2 YFSETQ. Written as DNA, the CDR3 is TGCGCCAGTACACAGGGCCGGAACACTGAAGCTTTCTTT. It codes for CASTQGRNTEAFF.

The table lists this clonotype with a few counts. At one end, the junction sequence differs from germline, possibly due to a read error. The J gene is TRBJ1-2, the V gene TRBV7-2, with 9 bases identical to TRBD1. From germline, CDR1 is SGHTA and CDR2 FQGNSA. This CDR3 spans 14 amino acids. In nucleotides, the CDR3 is TGTGCCAGCAGCCGTACACCGGGACAGGGACTTTCTTTTTTC. It encodes CASSRTPGQGLSFF.

This clonotype was picked up many times. The V and J genes are TRBV5-1 and TRBJ2-2, with 11 bases matching TRBD2. The CDR3 spans 17 residues. Germline CDR1 SGHRS, CDR2 YFSETQ. V shed 4 bases and J 3 bases; nucleotides not matched to a gene: 8. The CDR3 nucleotides are TGCGCCAGCAGCCCTACGGGGACTAGCGGATACACCGGGGAGCTGTTTTTT. Protein product: CASSPTGTSGYTGELFF. Full variable domain (rest looked up from reference TRBV5-1 and TRBJ2-2): KAGVTQTPRYLIKTRGQQVTLSCSPISGHRSVSWYQQTPGQGLQFLFEYFSETQRNKGNFPGRFSGRQFSNSRSEMNVSTLELGDSALYLCASSPTGTSGYTGELFFGEGSRLTVL.

The rearrangement joins TRBV5-1 to TRBJ1-2, with D uncertain. The CDR3 consists of 15 residues. The germline gives CDR1 SGHRS, CDR2 YFSETQ. V dropped 0 bases and J dropped 5 bases, with 14 bases sitting between them. The CDR3 region has the DNA TGCGCCAGCAGCTTGGATATGGGATCCCAATATGGCTACACCTTC. Protein: CASSLDMGSQYGYTF.